The rows below give T cell receptor beta chains drawn from one sample of a study of graft-versus-host responses after intestinal transplantation. Their cognate antigens are unknown. Produced via immunoSEQ multiplex PCR; TCRdb's table is partial and in-frame only. The sample carries some 120,000 clones, 90% recorded once. Sequences were derived from unstimulated CD4+ T cells sorted from spleen or lymph node cells, sampled before intestinal transplant. Receptors originate from a human donor who received an intestinal transplant. The CDR3 runs from the conserved cysteine through the conserved F or W. Each record gives: D gene, J gene, clone size, V gene, CDR3 DNA, CDR3 protein. The D gene is left open where the match is weak. Clone size is stated in some rows and not others, as once, few, many or a class when expanded.

d_call: .
j_call: TRBJ2-5
clone_size: .
v_call: TRBV19
cdr3_nt: TGTGCCGACAGAAGAAGGACATCGATTCAAGAGACCCAGTACTTC
cdr3_aa: CADRRRTSIQETQYF

d_call: TRBD1
j_call: TRBJ1-2
clone_size: .
v_call: TRBV28
cdr3_nt: TGTGCCAGCAGTCTATTAGGGACAGGGGACTATGGCTACACCTTC
cdr3_aa: CASSLLGTGDYGYTF

d_call: TRBD2
j_call: TRBJ2-1
clone_size: .
v_call: TRBV19
cdr3_nt: TGTGCCAGTAGTCCTAGGTCGGGAGGCCCCTCCTACAATGAGCAGTTCTTC
cdr3_aa: CASSPRSGGPSYNEQFF

d_call: TRBD1
j_call: TRBJ2-7
clone_size: once
v_call: TRBV5-1
cdr3_nt: TGCGCCAGCAGTGCCTACCCGGGACAGGGAGCCTACGAGCAGTACTTC
cdr3_aa: CASSAYPGQGAYEQYF

d_call: .
j_call: TRBJ2-7
clone_size: .
v_call: TRBV28
cdr3_nt: TGTGCCAGCAGTTTAGGGGGCTCCTACGAGCAGTACTTC
cdr3_aa: CASSLGGSYEQYF

d_call: .
j_call: TRBJ1-1
clone_size: .
v_call: TRBV5-1
cdr3_nt: TGCGCCAGCAGCTTGTACGAGCATATCAAGAACACTGAAGCTTTCTTT
cdr3_aa: CASSLYEHIKNTEAFF

d_call: .
j_call: TRBJ2-7
clone_size: .
v_call: TRBV4-1
cdr3_nt: TGCGCCAGCAGCCAAGTTATCGGGGGAATCAGCTACGAGCAGTACTTC
cdr3_aa: CASSQVIGGISYEQYF

d_call: .
j_call: TRBJ2-1
clone_size: .
v_call: TRBV5-1
cdr3_nt: TGCGCCAGCAGCCCCCTAGCAGGCTCCTACAATGAGCAGTTCTTC
cdr3_aa: CASSPLAGSYNEQFF

d_call: .
j_call: TRBJ1-2
clone_size: .
v_call: TRBV20-1
cdr3_nt: TGCAGTGCTAGCGGCGGGGACGGCTACACCTTC
cdr3_aa: CSASGGDGYTF

d_call: .
j_call: TRBJ2-7
clone_size: .
v_call: TRBV5-5
cdr3_nt: TGTGCCAGCCGACCTAGGGGTTCGACAGGCGGCCTCTACGAGCAGTACTTC
cdr3_aa: CASRPRGSTGGLYEQYF

d_call: TRBD2
j_call: TRBJ2-7
clone_size: .
v_call: TRBV5-1
cdr3_nt: TGCGCCAGCAGCTTGGAGACTAGCATCCACGAGCAGTACTTC
cdr3_aa: CASSLETSIHEQYF

d_call: .
j_call: TRBJ2-2
clone_size: once
v_call: TRBV9
cdr3_nt: TGTGCCAGCAGCGCCGGAATCGGGTACACCGGGGAGCTGTTTTTT
cdr3_aa: CASSAGIGYTGELFF

d_call: .
j_call: TRBJ1-2
clone_size: .
v_call: TRBV7-2
cdr3_nt: TGTGCCAGCAGCACTAGGACGGGCCTAGACTATGGCTACACCTTC
cdr3_aa: CASSTRTGLDYGYTF

d_call: .
j_call: TRBJ1-1
clone_size: .
v_call: TRBV19
cdr3_nt: TGTGCCAGTAGTATGGAGGTCTGGTTCGGCACTGAAGCTTTCTTT
cdr3_aa: CASSMEVWFGTEAFF

d_call: .
j_call: TRBJ2-7
clone_size: .
v_call: TRBV10-3
cdr3_nt: TGTGCCATCCGGGGGACCTACGAGCAGTACTTC
cdr3_aa: CAIRGTYEQYF

d_call: .
j_call: TRBJ2-5
clone_size: .
v_call: TRBV18
cdr3_nt: TGTGCCAGCTCCCGCCAAGAGACCCAGTACTTC
cdr3_aa: CASSRQETQYF

d_call: TRBD2
j_call: TRBJ2-3
clone_size: .
v_call: TRBV7-3
cdr3_nt: TGTGCCAGCAGCTCGGGACTAGCGGGAGGCACAGATACGCAGTATTTT
cdr3_aa: CASSSGLAGGTDTQYF

d_call: .
j_call: TRBJ1-4
clone_size: .
v_call: TRBV7-9
cdr3_nt: TGTGCCAGCAGCGGGAGGGGGGCTGCAACTAATGAAAAACTGTTTTTT
cdr3_aa: CASSGRGAATNEKLFF

d_call: .
j_call: TRBJ2-7
clone_size: .
v_call: TRBV7-8
cdr3_nt: TGTGCCAGCAGCTTAGCGGTCCAGAAATCCTACGAGCAGTACTTC
cdr3_aa: CASSLAVQKSYEQYF

d_call: .
j_call: TRBJ2-5
clone_size: .
v_call: TRBV7-7
cdr3_nt: TGTGCCAGCAGCTTAGGGCAGGGGTTGTCCGAGACCCAGTACTTC
cdr3_aa: CASSLGQGLSETQYF

d_call: .
j_call: TRBJ2-3
clone_size: .
v_call: TRBV7-9
cdr3_nt: TGTGCCAGCAGCTTGCGTCAGGGGCTCCTCACAGATACGCAGTATTTT
cdr3_aa: CASSLRQGLLTDTQYF

d_call: .
j_call: TRBJ1-2
clone_size: .
v_call: TRBV2
cdr3_nt: TGTGCCAGCCAGGGGAACTATGGCTACACCTTC
cdr3_aa: CASQGNYGYTF

d_call: TRBD1
j_call: TRBJ1-1
clone_size: once
v_call: TRBV9
cdr3_nt: TGTGCCAGCAGCGTTGACAGGGGCAGTGAAGCTTTCTTT
cdr3_aa: CASSVDRGSEAFF

d_call: .
j_call: TRBJ1-2
clone_size: .
v_call: TRBV6-5
cdr3_nt: TGTGCCAGCAGTTACTCGGACTTCTATGGCTACACCTTC
cdr3_aa: CASSYSDFYGYTF

d_call: TRBD2
j_call: TRBJ2-5
clone_size: .
v_call: TRBV28
cdr3_nt: TGTGCCAGCAGTTTAATAGCGGGGGTCCGGGAGACCCAGTACTTC
cdr3_aa: CASSLIAGVRETQYF

d_call: .
j_call: TRBJ2-7
clone_size: .
v_call: TRBV5-6
cdr3_nt: TGTGCCAGCAGCTTTGGGGTGGGGGGTAGCAACGAGCAGTACTTC
cdr3_aa: CASSFGVGGSNEQYF

d_call: TRBD2
j_call: TRBJ2-1
clone_size: .
v_call: TRBV6-6
cdr3_nt: TGTGCCAGCAGCTGGCTAGCGGGGAAGGTTGAGCAGTTCTTC
cdr3_aa: CASSWLAGKVEQFF

d_call: .
j_call: TRBJ1-2
clone_size: .
v_call: TRBV5-1
cdr3_nt: TGCGCCAGCAGCTTGGGGGCTGACTATGGCTACACCTTC
cdr3_aa: CASSLGADYGYTF

d_call: TRBD1
j_call: TRBJ1-3
clone_size: .
v_call: TRBV6-1
cdr3_nt: TGTGCCAGCAGGAACAGGGACAGGGGAAACACCATATATTTT
cdr3_aa: CASRNRDRGNTIYF

d_call: .
j_call: TRBJ1-3
clone_size: .
v_call: TRBV11-2
cdr3_nt: TGTGCCAGCAGCTTAGATCCGACTAGGTCCGCCTCTGGAAACACCATATATTTT
cdr3_aa: CASSLDPTRSASGNTIYF

d_call: .
j_call: TRBJ2-6
clone_size: .
v_call: TRBV28
cdr3_nt: TGTGCCAGCAGTCCACCGGGGGGCAGGACCTCTGGGGCCAACGTCCTGACTTTC
cdr3_aa: CASSPPGGRTSGANVLTF

d_call: TRBD1
j_call: TRBJ1-2
clone_size: few
v_call: TRBV5-4
cdr3_nt: TGTGCCAGCAGCTTGGGACAGGGAGGTGGCTACACCTTC
cdr3_aa: CASSLGQGGGYTF

d_call: TRBD2
j_call: TRBJ2-1
clone_size: .
v_call: TRBV9
cdr3_nt: TGTGCCAGCAGCGCCGGGACTAGGGTGTTCTTC
cdr3_aa: CASSAGTRVFF

d_call: TRBD1
j_call: TRBJ2-5
clone_size: .
v_call: TRBV12-5
cdr3_nt: TGTGCTAGTGGTTTGGGGACAGGGGAGACCCAGTACTTC
cdr3_aa: CASGLGTGETQYF

d_call: TRBD1
j_call: TRBJ2-7
clone_size: .
v_call: TRBV5-1
cdr3_nt: TGCGCCAGCAGCCGGGACAGGGGGCACGAGCAGTACTTC
cdr3_aa: CASSRDRGHEQYF

d_call: TRBD1
j_call: TRBJ2-2
clone_size: once
v_call: TRBV19
cdr3_nt: TGTGCCAGTAGGGCGGCCGGGACAGCGAACACCGGGGAGCTGTTTTTT
cdr3_aa: CASRAAGTANTGELFF

d_call: .
j_call: TRBJ1-2
clone_size: .
v_call: TRBV5-4
cdr3_nt: TGTGCCAGCAGCTTGGACGGTGTTTTCTATGGCTACACCTTC
cdr3_aa: CASSLDGVFYGYTF

d_call: TRBD1
j_call: TRBJ2-2
clone_size: .
v_call: TRBV5-1
cdr3_nt: TGCGCCAGCAGCTTGGCCTGGCCGACAGGGGGTTCCCCTAAGAACACCGGGGAGCTGTTTTTT
cdr3_aa: CASSLAWPTGGSPKNTGELFF

d_call: .
j_call: TRBJ2-5
clone_size: .
v_call: TRBV5-4
cdr3_nt: TGTGCCAGCAGCTTGGAGCAGGGGATTCCGGAGACCCAGTACTTC
cdr3_aa: CASSLEQGIPETQYF

d_call: .
j_call: TRBJ2-7
clone_size: .
v_call: TRBV5-1
cdr3_nt: TGCGCCAGCAGCTTGAAGGCTAGCTACGAGCAGTACTTC
cdr3_aa: CASSLKASYEQYF

d_call: .
j_call: TRBJ1-1
clone_size: .
v_call: TRBV5-1
cdr3_nt: TGCGCCAGCAGCAAGGCCAGGGGCTTGGGGACTGAAGCTTTCTTT
cdr3_aa: CASSKARGLGTEAFF

d_call: .
j_call: TRBJ2-1
clone_size: .
v_call: TRBV5-4
cdr3_nt: TGTGCCAGCAGTTTCGCCCTACAGGGTAGAAAAACCAATGAGCAGTTCTTC
cdr3_aa: CASSFALQGRKTNEQFF

d_call: .
j_call: TRBJ2-3
clone_size: .
v_call: TRBV11-3
cdr3_nt: TGTGCCAGCAGCCTTGGAAGGGGGGATACGCAGTATTTT
cdr3_aa: CASSLGRGDTQYF

d_call: .
j_call: TRBJ1-1
clone_size: .
v_call: TRBV18
cdr3_nt: TGTGCCAGCTCACCCCGTCTCACTGAAGCTTTCTTT
cdr3_aa: CASSPRLTEAFF

d_call: .
j_call: TRBJ2-2
clone_size: once
v_call: TRBV5-1
cdr3_nt: TGCGCCAGCAGCGCTGACAGATTCACCGGGGAGCTGTTTTTT
cdr3_aa: CASSADRFTGELFF

d_call: TRBD1
j_call: TRBJ2-7
clone_size: .
v_call: TRBV27
cdr3_nt: TGTGCCAGCAGTCGGACAGGGCTCTCCTACGAGCAGTACTTC
cdr3_aa: CASSRTGLSYEQYF

d_call: .
j_call: TRBJ1-1
clone_size: .
v_call: TRBV18
cdr3_nt: TGTGCCAGCTCATCATTCCCAGGGGCTGAAGCTTTCTTT
cdr3_aa: CASSSFPGAEAFF

d_call: TRBD2
j_call: TRBJ2-7
clone_size: .
v_call: TRBV5-1
cdr3_nt: TGCGCCAGCAGGTCTTCCGGGACTATAAGCTCCTACGAGCAGTACTTC
cdr3_aa: CASRSSGTISSYEQYF

d_call: TRBD1
j_call: TRBJ2-2
clone_size: .
v_call: TRBV4-1
cdr3_nt: TGCGCCAGCAGCCAATCCGGGACAGCGCAAAGCAGGGAGCTGTTTTTT
cdr3_aa: CASSQSGTAQSRELFF

d_call: .
j_call: TRBJ2-5
clone_size: .
v_call: TRBV7-2
cdr3_nt: TGTGCCAGCAGCTTAGAACCCAGGAGGTGGGAGACCCAGTACTTC
cdr3_aa: CASSLEPRRWETQYF

d_call: TRBD2
j_call: TRBJ2-7
clone_size: .
v_call: TRBV10-2
cdr3_nt: TGCGCCAGTATAGCGGGACCCTACGAGCAGTACTTC
cdr3_aa: CASIAGPYEQYF

d_call: .
j_call: TRBJ1-2
clone_size: .
v_call: TRBV7-6
cdr3_nt: TGTGCCAGCAGTTCAAGGGACACTGGCTACACCTTC
cdr3_aa: CASSSRDTGYTF

d_call: .
j_call: TRBJ1-6
clone_size: .
v_call: TRBV9
cdr3_nt: TGTGCCAGCAGCGTCCGACTTGATTCACCCCTCCACTTT
cdr3_aa: CASSVRLDSPLHF

d_call: .
j_call: TRBJ1-1
clone_size: .
v_call: TRBV29-1
cdr3_nt: TGCAGCGTCCGCACAGGGATTGAAGCTTTCTTT
cdr3_aa: CSVRTGIEAFF

d_call: TRBD2
j_call: TRBJ2-1
clone_size: few
v_call: TRBV7-9
cdr3_nt: TGTGCCAGCAGCTTCGGACTAGCGGGGAACAATGAGCAGTTCTTC
cdr3_aa: CASSFGLAGNNEQFF

d_call: .
j_call: TRBJ2-2
clone_size: .
v_call: TRBV27
cdr3_nt: TGTGCCAGCAGTCCCCAGCCCCCGGGGACCGGGGAGCTGTTTTTT
cdr3_aa: CASSPQPPGTGELFF

d_call: .
j_call: TRBJ2-1
clone_size: .
v_call: TRBV30
cdr3_nt: TGTGCCTGGAGGCCCCCACTCACTAAGCAGTTCTTC
cdr3_aa: CAWRPPLTKQFF